This T cell receptor (beta chain) was sequenced during a study of CD8+ T cells in alopecia areata. Whole-study results and caveats: Alopecia totalis/universalis scalp especially showed more expanded CD8+ clones than normal scalp. Scalp sample data also include resident alphabeta T cells from normal skin. Whereas mice showed it more clearly, TCR sharing across patients was murkier, possibly because of HLA.

Alopecia areata patients gave lesional scalp punch biopsies and peripheral blood samples. The V gene's germline CDR1 is SQVTM and CDR2 ANQGSEA. Trimming cost V 4 bases and J 12 bases, with 12 bases left between them. The CDR3 spans 11 residues. cDNA reverse transcribed from extracted RNA served as the sequencing template. TCRdb's copy holds only in-frame clones and misses some; the assay was immunoSEQ multiplex PCR. The repertoire includes 30,000 to 35,000 clones, around 60% of them detected once, and almost 40% sits in the top ten. As for this clone: Antigen specificity is unknown.

The origin of this receptor is a human donor with alopecia areata. V is TRBV29-1 and J is TRBJ1-4; D is possibly TRBD1 (5 bases). What was sequenced was NKG2D-high CD8+ T cells sorted from blood. As DNA, the CDR3 is TGCAGCGTTGTCTTGGGGGTTGAACTGTTTTTT. It encodes CSVVLGVELFF.